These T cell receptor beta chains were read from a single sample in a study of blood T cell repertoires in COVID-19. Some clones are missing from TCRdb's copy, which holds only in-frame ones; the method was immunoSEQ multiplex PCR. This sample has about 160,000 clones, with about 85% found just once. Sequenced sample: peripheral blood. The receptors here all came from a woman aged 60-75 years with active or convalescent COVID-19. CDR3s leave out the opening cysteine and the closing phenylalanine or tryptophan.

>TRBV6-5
ASRPLSDQPQH
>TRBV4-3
ASSHLWRGGANEQF
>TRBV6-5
ASSFPGQKDEQF
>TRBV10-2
ASMLAEDNSPLH
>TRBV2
ASILRQGSDSPLH
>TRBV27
ASRRLAGGLETQY
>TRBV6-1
ASSEIPGTANTEAF
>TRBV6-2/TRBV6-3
ASSYTLRVDIQY
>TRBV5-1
ASSPGGGPSGNTIY
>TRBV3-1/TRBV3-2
ASSHAGGEGSKSADTQY
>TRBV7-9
ASSLAIGRANEKLF
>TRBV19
ASRGQGGGNTGELF
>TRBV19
ASSPLHSSNQPQH
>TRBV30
AWAGLAGAANTGELF
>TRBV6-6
ASSYRLAGTDTQY
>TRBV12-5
ASGLVLNRANYGYT
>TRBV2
ASSPDLNEKLF
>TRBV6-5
ASTGHLYEQY
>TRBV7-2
ASSLALANSPLH
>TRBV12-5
ASGLPTPHSLIDKLF
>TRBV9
ASSVGGSGGNEQF
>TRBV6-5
ASSYTSDRLGNTIY
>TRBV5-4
ASSSPGQANTGELF
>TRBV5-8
ASSLGQGLDFNQPQH
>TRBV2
ASRSPQGYTEAF
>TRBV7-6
ASSLEPGTPYQETQY
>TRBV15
ATSRDRVVETQY
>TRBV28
ASRTSGGRSTDTQY
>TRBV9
ASSAQGADSPLH
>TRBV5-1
ASSPGQNTGELF